Listed below are T cell receptor beta chains from one sample, sequenced in a study of blood T cell repertoires in COVID-19. Assay: immunoSEQ multiplex PCR; the TCRdb copy retains only in-frame clones and omits some. The sample holds 25,000 to 30,000 clones, about 89% seen once. Material: peripheral blood. The receptors shown here come from a human donor in a cohort sampled during active COVID-19. Each CDR3 is given with its conserved first and last residue. The order of the fields is D gene, J gene, clone size, V gene, CDR3 DNA, CDR3 protein. The D gene is left open where the match is weak. Not every row has a clone size; where given, it reads once, few, many or a size class.

TRBD1,TRBJ2-1,NA,TRBV12-3/TRBV12-4,TGTGCCAGCAGCTCCGGACAGGGGGAACGGTTCTTC,CASSSGQGERFF
NA,TRBJ2-7,NA,TRBV14,TGTGCCAGCAGCCCACCCCGGCCTAGAAACGCACGATACGAGCAGTACTTC,CASSPPRPRNARYEQYF
NA,TRBJ2-2,NA,TRBV28,TGTGCCAGCCAGTACCCCGTGGGGCAAAAAAATACCGGGGAGCTGTTTTTT,CASQYPVGQKNTGELFF
TRBD1,TRBJ2-1,few,TRBV6-4,TGTGCCAGCAGTGACGCCGGGACAGGGGGGGATGAGCAGTTCTTC,CASSDAGTGGDEQFF
TRBD1,TRBJ2-7,NA,TRBV15,TGTGCCACCAGCAGAGAGGGACAGGCCTACGAGCAGTACTTC,CATSREGQAYEQYF
NA,TRBJ2-3,NA,TRBV7-2,TGTGCCAGCAGCTTAGTAGGTCGGCGGGCCAGCACAGATACGCAGTATTTT,CASSLVGRRASTDTQYF
NA,TRBJ2-3,NA,TRBV11-2,TGTGCCAGCAGCTTAGTAGGGGGCACAGATACGCAGTATTTT,CASSLVGGTDTQYF
NA,TRBJ2-5,NA,TRBV18,TGTGCCAGCTCACCACGTGTGGGCCTGGAGACCCAGTACTTC,CASSPRVGLETQYF
TRBD2,TRBJ2-3,NA,TRBV2,TGTGCCAGCAGTGTACTAGCGGGGGAGAAAGATACGCAGTATTTT,CASSVLAGEKDTQYF
TRBD2,TRBJ2-5,NA,TRBV3-1/TRBV3-2,TGTGCCAGCAGCCAAGATATCACCCCGGGACTAGCGGGGGGGCGGGAGACCCAGTACTTC,CASSQDITPGLAGGRETQYF
NA,TRBJ1-1,NA,TRBV7-7,TGTGCTAGCAGCTCCCGTGGGGGAGGAGTGAACACTGAAGCTTTCTTT,CASSSRGGGVNTEAFF
NA,TRBJ1-1,NA,TRBV6-1,TGTGCCAGCAGTGAGCGGGTCAGGGAGGGGACTGAAGCTTTCTTT,CASSERVREGTEAFF
NA,TRBJ2-3,NA,TRBV7-2,TGTGCCAGCAGCTTAGGAGGAGCAGATACGCAGTATTTT,CASSLGGADTQYF
TRBD1,TRBJ1-2,NA,TRBV6-5,TGTGCCAGCAGTAGGACAGGGCGAAACTATGGCTACACCTTC,CASSRTGRNYGYTF
TRBD1,TRBJ1-2,NA,TRBV3-1/TRBV3-2,TGTGCCAGCAGCCCCCGGGACAGGGGGCGGGTTCCGGGCTACACCTTC,CASSPRDRGRVPGYTF